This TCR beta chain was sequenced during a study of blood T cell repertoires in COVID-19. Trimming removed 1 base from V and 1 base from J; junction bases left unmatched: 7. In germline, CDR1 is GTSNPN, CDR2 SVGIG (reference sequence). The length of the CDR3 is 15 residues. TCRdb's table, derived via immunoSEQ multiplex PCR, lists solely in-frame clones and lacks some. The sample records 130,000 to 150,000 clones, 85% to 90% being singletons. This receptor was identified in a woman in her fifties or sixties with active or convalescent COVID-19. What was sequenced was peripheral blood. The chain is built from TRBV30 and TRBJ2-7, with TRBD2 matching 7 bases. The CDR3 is CAWSGLGGASYEQYF. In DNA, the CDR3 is TGTGCCTGGAGTGGCCTGGGAGGGGCGTCCTACGAGCAGTACTTC.